A single sample is the source of the 25 T cell receptor beta chains below, sequenced in a study of immune heterogeneity within non-small cell lung tumors. Multiplex PCR amplified the TCR beta CDR3 region. Its first round ran for about 10 cycles with 32 V and 13 J primers. TCRdb recomputed calls from the multiplex PCR reads with MiXCR, one row per CDR3 protein. The repertoire consists of under 35,000 distinct CDR3 sequences, with around 30% occurring once and the leading ten covering around 3.9%. Bulk tumor genomic DNA was the template, and each sample received roughly 600 ng. In surgery, several biopsies were collected from each primary tumor at widely spaced sites. Their non-small cell lung cancer was newly diagnosed and untreated, and the patients underwent curative surgery. Sequenced sample: lung tumor tissue. These TCRs come from a man aged 40-50 years with non-small cell lung cancer.

This clonotype was seen only a few times. The chain combines TRBV9 with TRBJ2-1; 7 bases match TRBD2. The V and J ends lost 0 bases and 4 bases, in that order; junction bases with no gene match: 4. Looked up from germline, CDR1 is SGDLS and CDR2 is YYNGEE. This CDR3 has 15 amino acids. The CDR3 spells CASSVGGSGYNEQFF. DNA for the CDR3: TGTGCCAGCAGCGTAGGAGGTAGCGGGTACAATGAGCAGTTCTTC. Drawing the rest from reference TRBV9 and TRBJ2-1, the complete variable domain is DSGVTQTPKHLITATGQRVTLRCSPRSGDLSVYWYQQSLDQGLQFLIQYYNGEERAKGNILERFSAQQFPDLHSELNLSSLELGDSALYFCASSVGGSGYNEQFFGPGTRLTVL.

Of note for this clonotype: Mismatch with germline at one junction end may stem from a read error. V and J are TRBV9 and TRBJ2-6; TRBD1 matches at 9 bases. The germline gives CDR1 SGDLS, CDR2 YYNGEE. The CDR3 has 18 residues. The CDR3 sequence is CASSDRITGGSVANVLTF. DNA of the CDR3: TGTGCCAGCAGCGATAGGATCACAGGGGGCTCTGTGGCCAACGTCCTGACTTTC.

In this sample, this clonotype turned up a few times. DNA of the CDR3: TGTGCCAGCAGTGGTATATTAGATACGCAGTATTTT. Translation gives CASSGILDTQYF. The chain employs TRBV2 and TRBJ2-3, with D uncertain. The ends were cut back, 4 bases at V and 5 bases at J, with 7 bases in the middle. Germline lookup yields CDR1 SNHLY and CDR2 FYNNEI. The CDR3 runs 12 residues. Complete variable domain (other parts from reference TRBV2 and TRBJ2-3): EPEVTQTPSHQVTQMGQEVILRCVPISNHLYFYWYRQILGQKVEFLVSFYNNEISEKSEIFDDQFSVERPDGSNFTLKIRSTKLEDSAMYFCASSGILDTQYFGPGTRLTVL.

In DNA form, the CDR3 reads TGTGCCAGCAGCCAAAACCCCACAGATACGCAGTATTTT. This codes for CASSQNPTDTQYF. V and J are TRBV3-1 and TRBJ2-3; D call uncertain. The germline V gene encodes CDR1 LGHDT and CDR2 YNNKEL (reference sequence). The V gene lost 2 bases and the J gene lost 2 bases, with 5 bases spanning the gap. This CDR3 has 13 amino acids.

As concerns this clonotype: An end of the junction does not agree with germline; a read error may underlie this. The chain recombines TRBV3-1 with TRBJ1-2; D remains ambiguous. CDR1 LGHDT and CDR2 YNNKEL come from the germline V gene (reference sequence). This CDR3 comprises 12 residues. CDR3 DNA: TGTGCCAGAAGCCCCGGCGACTATGGCTACACCTTC. The encoded protein is CARSPGDYGYTF.

This clonotype was seen at least ten times. CDR3 residues: CASRGPSYNSPLHF. Written as DNA, the CDR3 is TGTGCCAGCAGGGGGCCCTCCTATAATTCACCCCTCCACTTT. The rearrangement links TRBV27 to TRBJ1-6, with a possible D match to TRBD1 (5 bases). This CDR3 is built from 14 residues. With 6 bases removed from V and 0 bases from J, the gap between germline ends came to 6 bases. Germline loops: CDR1 MNHEY, CDR2 SMNVEV (reference sequence).

This clonotype was seen a handful of times. This sequence joins TRBV30 and TRBJ2-3, with TRBD2 as a possible D gene (5 bases). V was cut by 5 bases and J by 2 bases, with 11 bases left in between. Germline CDR1 is GTSNPN and CDR2 is SVGIG (reference sequence). The length of the CDR3 is 13 residues. The CDR3: CAWGLFLTDTQYF. The CDR3 region has the DNA TGTGCCTGGGGACTTTTTCTCACAGATACGCAGTATTTT.

Comment on this clonotype: A read error may explain this, as a much larger clone is one base away. V usage is TRBV30 and J usage is TRBJ1-3; no reliable D call. The CDR3 runs 15 residues. V was trimmed by 0 bases and J by 8 bases, leaving 17 bases between them. CDR1 GTSNPN and CDR2 SVGIG come from the germline V gene (reference sequence). CDR3 amino acids: CAWSVLGQIGDTIYF. DNA of the CDR3: TGTGCCTGGAGTGTTCTTGGGCAGATAGGAGACACCATATATTTT.

The genes are TRBV19 and TRBJ2-5; tentative D call: TRBD2 (6 bases). Germline CDR1 reads LNHDA; CDR2 reads SQIVND (reference sequence). The ends were cut back, 7 bases at V and 5 bases at J, with 20 bases in the middle. This CDR3 contains 15 residues. The CDR3: CASIMYAGGGETQYF. The CDR3 region has the DNA TGTGCCAGTATTATGTATGCAGGCGGAGGGGAGACCCAGTACTTC.

This clonotype was counted only a few times. This chain uses TRBV7-6 with TRBJ2-3; 7 bases align to TRBD2. CDR3 size: 14 residues. The V segment lost 6 bases and the J segment 1 base; nucleotides outside the gene matches: 4. From germline, CDR1 is SGHVS and CDR2 FNYEAQ. The CDR3 loop reads CASRVAGGTDTQYF. In DNA form, the CDR3 reads TGTGCCAGCAGAGTAGCGGGCGGCACAGATACGCAGTATTTT.

Only a few counts were recorded for this clonotype. The chain combines TRBV6-1 with TRBJ2-1; TRBD2 might be the D (5 bases). CDR1 is MNHNS and CDR2 is SASEGT in the germline V gene. There are 12 residues in the CDR3. V dropped 6 bases and J dropped 7 bases, with 10 bases sitting between them. CDR3 nucleotide sequence: TGTGCCAGCAGCCAAACGGGAAATGAGCAGTTCTTC. As protein: CASSQTGNEQFF.

In its sample, this clonotype was seen many times. The rearrangement links TRBV20-1 to TRBJ2-3; 10 bases are a match to TRBD2. CDR1 DFQATT and CDR2 SNEGSKA come from the germline V gene (reference sequence). This CDR3 spans 15 amino acids. The V and J ends lost 4 bases and 6 bases, in that order; junction bases with no gene match: 10. CDR3: CSATPTSGITDTQYF. In DNA form, the CDR3 reads TGCAGTGCTACCCCCACTAGCGGGATTACCGATACGCAGTATTTT.

The J gene is TRBJ1-5, the V gene TRBV12-3 or TRBV12-4; D is ambiguous. V lost 3 bases and J 6 bases, leaving 3 bases between the germline ends. CDR3 size: 11 residues. The CDR3, as DNA: TGTGCCAGCAGTTTGGGTCAGCCCCAGCATTTT. The encoded protein is CASSLGQPQHF.

This chain uses TRBV5-4 with TRBJ1-5, with D perhaps TRBD1 (6 bases). Looked up from germline, CDR1 is SGHNT and CDR2 is YYREEE (reference sequence). The CDR3 consists of 15 residues. V lost 4 bases to trimming and J lost 4 bases, with 15 bases between them. CDR3 sequence: CASSQGGVGNQPQHF. In DNA, the CDR3 is TGTGCCAGCAGCCAAGGGGGAGTTGGGAATCAGCCCCAGCATTTT.

As concerns this clonotype: Possible read error: a much larger clone is one base away. The CDR3 spells CASDPGQGYNEQFF. The CDR3 bases are TGTGCCAGCGACCCGGGACAGGGCTACAATGAGCAGTTCTTC. The V call is TRBV2, the J call TRBJ2-1, with 9 bases that match TRBD1. V dropped 8 bases and J dropped 3; count of bases not matched to a gene: 5. The germline V gene encodes CDR1 SNHLY and CDR2 FYNNEI. This CDR3 has 14 amino acids.

As regards this clonotype: Germline and junction disagree at one end, which may indicate a read error. The J gene is TRBJ1-2, the V gene TRBV6-2 or TRBV6-3; the match to TRBD1 covers 7 bases. The germline CDR1 and CDR2 sequences are MNHEY and SVGEGT. This CDR3 region has 11 residues. In DNA form, the CDR3 reads TGTTCCAGCAGGGACAGCTATGGCTACACCTTC. Translation: CSSRDSYGYTF.

Many counts were recorded for this clonotype. This CDR3 reads CATLDRGRGGYEQYF. For the CDR3, the DNA is TGTGCCACCCTGGACAGGGGGCGAGGGGGTTACGAGCAGTACTTC. The chain uses TRBV19 and TRBJ2-7; 11 bases agree with TRBD1. V lost 10 bases and J lost 4; bases outside the gene matches: 12. The CDR3 sequence is 15 residues long. Germline V gene sequence: CDR1 LNHDA, CDR2 SQIVND (reference sequence).

This clonotype was seen at least ten times. The rearrangement uses TRBV12-3 or TRBV12-4 and TRBJ2-7, with a weak D call TRBD2 (5 bases). The ends were cut back, 3 bases at V and 0 bases at J, with 12 bases in the middle. The CDR3 runs to 15 residues. The DNA of the CDR3 is TGTGCCAGCAGTTTCCGAGCGGAAAGCTCCTACGAGCAGTACTTC. Translating gives CASSFRAESSYEQYF.

This clonotype was detected many times. V and J are TRBV28 and TRBJ2-7, with TRBD1 identical over 10 bases. After removal of 5 bases from V and 1 base from J, the junction contained 5 bases not matched to a gene. The CDR3 length is 15 residues. The V gene's germline CDR1 is MDHEN and CDR2 SYDVKM. CDR3 protein: CASSQTGGASYEQYF. The CDR3 region has the DNA TGTGCCAGCAGTCAGACAGGGGGCGCTTCCTACGAGCAGTACTTC.

This clonotype was seen ten or more times. The chain joins TRBV12-3 or TRBV12-4 to TRBJ2-1, with a tentative D call TRBD2 (6 bases). Trimming cost V 3 bases and J 9 bases, with 9 bases left between them. This CDR3 is 12 amino acids long. CDR3 residues: CASSLRGGEQFF. CDR3 DNA: TGTGCCAGCAGTTTGAGGGGAGGTGAGCAGTTCTTC.

The rearrangement links TRBV9 to TRBJ2-7; the D gene could be TRBD1 or TRBD2 (5 bases each). CDR3 size: 15 residues. CDR1 is SGDLS, CDR2 YYNGEE, per germline. V was shortened by 0 bases and J by 5 bases, with 15 bases between the two germline ends. The CDR3 sequence: CASSVGIEGMHEQYF. CDR3 nucleotides: TGTGCCAGCAGCGTAGGGATAGAGGGGATGCACGAGCAGTACTTC. The full variable domain, its missing parts supplied by reference TRBV9 and TRBJ2-7, is DSGVTQTPKHLITATGQRVTLRCSPRSGDLSVYWYQQSLDQGLQFLIQYYNGEERAKGNILERFSAQQFPDLHSELNLSSLELGDSALYFCASSVGIEGMHEQYFGPGTRLTVT.

This clonotype has only a few counts. This chain uses TRBV12-3 or TRBV12-4 with TRBJ1-5, with 9 bases that match TRBD1. Unmatched junction bases numbered 2, after V lost 1 base and J lost 1 base. The CDR3 contains 16 residues. The DNA for the CDR3 is TGTGCCAGCAGTTTAGACAGGGGGCTAAGCAATCAGCCCCAGCATTTT. It specifies CASSLDRGLSNQPQHF.

V is TRBV4-1 and J is TRBJ2-2; 13 nucleotides agree with TRBD2. Germline V gene lookup returns CDR1 MGHRA and CDR2 YSYEKL. CDR3 length equals 17 residues. Trimming took 8 bases from V and 5 from J; bases not matched to a gene: 11. This CDR3 is CASGYSLTSGGTGELFF. CDR3 coding DNA: TGCGCCAGCGGCTATAGTCTGACTAGCGGGGGGACCGGGGAGCTGTTTTTT.

This sequence joins TRBV20-1 and TRBJ2-3; either TRBD1 or TRBD2 may fit D (5 bases each). CDR1 DFQATT and CDR2 SNEGSKA come from the germline V gene (reference sequence). The CDR3 sequence is 11 residues long. Trimming removed 3 bases at V and 6 bases at J, with 7 bases between. This CDR3 reads CSASGTDTQYF. CDR3 in DNA: TGCAGTGCTAGCGGGACGGATACGCAGTATTTT.

As to this clonotype: At one boundary the junction diverges from the germline segment, which might be a read error. The rearrangement uses TRBV24-1 and TRBJ1-3; possible D gene TRBD1, 6 bases. CDR3 length: 15 residues. Germline CDR1 KGHDR, CDR2 SFDVKD. CDR3 loop: CAASDPRGGGNTIYF. Here the CDR3 DNA reads TGTGCCGCCAGTGACCCCCGAGGGGGTGGAAACACCATATATTTT.